The 2 T cell receptor beta chains presented below share a single source sample, sequenced in a study of blood T cell repertoires in COVID-19. TCRdb keeps only in-frame clones here, not all; method: immunoSEQ multiplex PCR. The sample shows about 70,000 clones, around 85% of them seen only once. Material for sequencing was peripheral blood. These receptors came from a human donor in a cohort sampled during active COVID-19.

This chain uses TRBV5-5 with TRBJ2-5; TRBD2 agrees at 8 bases. The V segment lost 3 bases and the J segment 5 bases; nucleotides outside the gene matches: 6. This CDR3 region has 14 residues. The V gene's germline CDR1 is SGHKS and CDR2 YYEKEE (reference sequence). CDR3 nucleotide sequence: TGTGCCAGCAGCTGGTTTAGCGGGGAGGAGACCCAGTACTTC. This gives the protein CASSWFSGEETQYF.

The CDR3 nucleotides read TGTGCCAGCAGTCCCATAAGCGGGGGAAGCACAGATACGCAGTATTTT. Its translation: CASSPISGGSTDTQYF. This chain joins TRBV7-2 and TRBJ2-3, with 8 bases matching TRBD2. Germline V gene data show CDR1 as SGHTA and CDR2 as FQGNSA. The CDR3 is 16 residues long. The V gene end was trimmed by 6 bases and the J gene end by 0 bases; junction bases not matched to a gene: 8. The full variable domain, rest sourced from reference TRBV7-2 and TRBJ2-3, is GAGVSQSPSNKVTEKGKDVELRCDPISGHTALYWYRQSLGQGLEFLIYFQGNSAPDKSGLPSDRFSAERTGGSVSTLTIQRTQQEDSAVYLCASSPISGGSTDTQYFGPGTRLTVL.